These 5 T cell receptor beta chains originate from one sample sequenced in a study of blood T cell repertoires in COVID-19 (TCRdb year 2020). Libraries came from the immunoSEQ multiplex PCR assay. The table was pulled from immuneACCESS by TCRdb, which kept in-frame rearrangements only. Such tables lose some clones; where checked, under half of the loss comes from unresolved V genes, and the rest has no known cause. Here the sample has fewer than 350,000 clones; around 88% occur a single time. The ten largest make up over 10% of the sample. Sequencing was done on a sample of peripheral blood. The receptor source for this set is a woman between 65 and 79 years old with COVID-19, enrolled during active disease.

The V call is TRBV5-1, the J call TRBJ2-7; D possibly corresponds to TRBD1 (6 bases). V was pared by 3 bases and J by 3 bases, with 13 bases between. Germline assignment: CDR1 SGHRS and CDR2 YFSETQ. The CDR3 is made up of 14 amino acids. The CDR3 protein is CASSWKGDGYEQYF. Here the CDR3 DNA reads TGCGCCAGCAGCTGGAAGGGGGACGGCTACGAGCAGTACTTC.

The chain joins TRBV7-9 to TRBJ2-7; a possible D gene is TRBD1 (6 bases). This CDR3 spans 16 amino acids. The V end lost 5 bases, the J end lost 5 bases, and 22 bases lay between the germline ends. The germline V gene has CDR1 SEHNR and CDR2 FQNEAQ (reference sequence). As DNA, the CDR3 is TGTGCCAGCAGCCCCTTACAGGGTCCCGCTTCGGACGAGCAGTACTTC. Translating gives CASSPLQGPASDEQYF. The full variable domain, rest sourced from reference TRBV7-9 and TRBJ2-7, is DTGVSQNPRHKITKRGQNVTFRCDPISEHNRLYWYRQTLGQGPEFLTYFQNEAQLEKSRLLSDRFSAERPKGSFSTLEIQRTEQGDSAMYLCASSPLQGPASDEQYFGPGTRLTVT.

The V call is TRBV18, the J call TRBJ2-2; possibly TRBD1 for D (6 bases). Trimming shortened V by 6 bases and J by 4 bases, and 9 bases separated the two germline ends. Germline-derived CDR1 and CDR2 are KGHSH and LQKENI. The CDR3 is 13 amino acids. This CDR3 is CASSPDSTGELFF. The DNA for the CDR3 is TGTGCCAGCTCGCCGGACAGCACCGGGGAGCTGTTTTTT.

The chain uses TRBV5-1 and TRBJ1-4, with unresolved D. Germline V gives CDR1 SGHRS, CDR2 YFSETQ. The CDR3 has 14 residues. V lost 5 bases and J lost 5, with 13 bases in between. The CDR3 nucleotides read TGCGCCAGCAGGAGGTCGGAGAGAAATGAAAAACTGTTTTTT. Protein sequence: CASRRSERNEKLFF.

This clone was recorded only once. The chain links TRBV3-1 (or the pseudogene TRBV3-2) to TRBJ2-3; 10 positions match TRBD2. Looked up from germline, CDR1 is LGHDT and CDR2 is YNNKEL (reference sequence). The CDR3 is 16 amino acids. V lost 4 bases and J lost 2; bases outside the gene matches: 6. CDR3 nucleotides: TGTGCCAGCAGCCCCCTAGCGGGGGCCTTCACAGATACGCAGTATTTT. Encoded protein: CASSPLAGAFTDTQYF.